One T cell receptor beta chain is described in this entry. No cognate antigen has been identified for it. Base qualities are not recorded, but no much larger clone differs from it by a single base. The data stem from a study of cytomegalovirus exposure and HLA in healthy donors (dated 2017 in TCRdb). As for the study more broadly: In an earlier analysis of 587 of the donors, 276 Gb of sequence data and 117 million unique TCR beta sequences from about 190 million T cells were reported. Approximately 300 gigabases of sequencing data and 70 million to 100 million unique TCR sequences made up an early release that covered fewer than 650 HLA-typed donors. Of the roughly 400 genotyped donors, 81% were placed in the genetic ancestry cluster associated with self-reported Caucasian donors. The aim of the study was to test whether cataloging public T cell receptors could identify signatures of past pathogen exposure. Using immunosequencing, the study profiled T cell repertoires from fewer than 700 subjects and related those repertoires to cytomegalovirus serostatus. A separate validation cohort of about 110 different subjects was used in addition to the approximately 640-subject first cohort. To predict cytomegalovirus infection status, the study combined high-throughput TCR immunosequencing, statistical association of individual TCRs with disease status, and machine learning. A later analysis re-analyzed previously published TCR beta repertoires from several hundred donors and added high-resolution HLA genotyping to study TCR occurrence patterns. Rather than drawing on any new phenotypic data, the later analysis identified candidate immune exposures from TCR beta sequences and the way those sequences occurred across donors. To decide whether each TCR beta V gene segment behaved as functional or pseudogenic, an earlier analysis of several hundred of the donors relied on high-throughput TCR beta sequencing. Alongside the repertoire data, information on donor age, sex, ethnicity and CMV serostatus was compiled. In a later genetic analysis, genome-wide SNP genotypes for about three fifths of the roughly 670 donors were used, and that subset was treated as a discovery cohort. All discovery cohort repertoires had been generated using a single sequencing platform. HLA typing included class I and class II loci at four-digit resolution. The number of typed donors differed by locus: about 629-630 for A, B, C, DRB1 and DQB1; some 500 for DQA1; roughly 600 for DPA1; and approximately 450 for DPB1. Because of strong linkage in the cohort, four or five DR-DQ haplotypes were treated as single units for association and clustering. Across approximately 400 genotyped donors of the cohort, an average of about 250,000 unique TCR beta nucleotide sequences per donor were sequenced, and roughly 20% of those sequences were non-productive.

The cohort consisted of some 730 healthy bone marrow donors. All cohort members were sampled while nominally healthy, although unrecorded immune exposures were likely present. The donor tested CMV seropositive, placing the donor among the 289 seropositive members of the cohort. Every donor gave a peripheral blood sample, and the peripheral blood mononuclear cells from that sample were used for TCR beta sequencing. The Qiagen DNeasy Blood Extraction Kit was used to extract genomic DNA from the blood cell samples. The library was generated by the immunoSEQ multiplex PCR assay. For the multiplex PCR, a mixture combining 60 forward primers for TCR Vbeta segments and 13 reverse primers for TCR Jbeta segments was used. A multiplex PCR assay on genomic DNA amplified the CDR3 region of rearranged TCR beta genes. Amplified TCR beta libraries were sequenced as 87-base-pair reads on the Illumina HiSeq System. The source study handled its data this way. In a later analysis, some 80 million unique TCR beta chains were counted across the roughly 610 repertoires, and roughly 11 million of these chains were shared by at least two donors. To remove PCR and sequencing errors, raw reads were error-corrected and collapsed into unique sequences using a nearest-neighbor algorithm that merged closely related sequences. CDR3 sequences were aligned to IMGT reference sequences to assign V, D and J gene segments. Each retained sequence needed at least a six-nucleotide match to both a V gene segment and a J gene segment. A rearrangement was called productive if the CDR3 had no stop codons and remained in frame with V and J, and every other rearrangement was called non-productive. Following IMGT convention, CDR3 was defined as the stretch from the second conserved V-encoded cysteine up to the conserved J-encoded phenylalanine. The earlier analysis of about 610 of the donors excluded any sequence lacking an unambiguous match to a single V gene segment. In an earlier analysis of 587 of the donors, V segments were called functional above 56.7% productive rearrangements and were called segregating when the between-donor standard deviation exceeded 5%. A statistical classification framework was developed to diagnose cytomegalovirus status using the catalog of TCR beta chain sequences. A later analysis assigned V and J genes by comparing TCR nucleotide sequences with IMGT/GENE-DB human TR gene sequences. A later analysis assigned CDR3 sequences and most-parsimonious VDJ recombination scenarios with the TCRdist pipeline. A later analysis defined each TCR beta chain by its CDR3 amino acid sequence plus V-gene family, and excluded reads lacking a unique V-gene family. A later analysis removed 592 highly shared, low-generation-probability nucleotide sequences to deal with suspected cross-contamination and a sequencing artifact. In a later analysis, a clonal expansion index for each public chain was calculated from normalized within-repertoire ranks of inferred template counts. A later analysis computed generation probabilities with a VDJ recombination model fitted to out-of-frame rearrangements, and checked the results against IGoR. In a later analysis, hypergeometric tests were used to score TCR-TCR, TCR-HLA and TCR-CMV co-occurrence, with a repertoire-size bias correction applied to TCR pairs. False discovery rates were estimated in a later analysis by permuting HLA or CMV assignments 20 times. In a later analysis, co-occurring TCRs were grouped using DBSCAN, with TCRdist sequence similarity added in when clustering inside HLA-allele-positive subsets. Repertoires with fewer than 30,000 or more than 120,000 public chains were left out of co-occurrence clustering, as were about five repertoires with anomalous nucleotide sharing. TCRdb's version of the immuneACCESS table is confined to in-frame rearrangements and falls short of the full clone set. An unresolved V gene accounts for under half of the shortfall where checked; the remainder is of unknown origin. Clone size and V and J calls were adopted from that table, with D and trimming inferred from the DNA. In all, the sample holds fewer than 150,000 clones, and 70% to 80% of those were seen once. The top ten hold about 15% of the sample.

The research as a whole found: In an earlier analysis of fewer than 750 of the donors, most TCR beta V segments were observed in productive rearrangements about 87% or about 30% of the time, broadly matching IMGT annotations. A cluster of highly shared sequence variants was judged likely to be a technical artifact of the sequencing pipeline. Roughly uniform sequencing depth across donors was assumed in presence/absence analyses, although this assumption may not hold. The cohort was sequenced for TCR beta chains only, and without alpha or paired-chain data the features that could be detected were limited. The classifier was reported to diagnose cytomegalovirus status with high specificity and sensitivity in both the original and validation cohorts. Because counts were too low, roughly 16 rarely observed V segments, including chromosome 9 orphons, were excluded from the earlier analysis of fewer than 650 of the donors. Immune exposure information for the cohort was limited to CMV serostatus. While some public TCRs were present in many individuals, most TCR sequences turned up only very rarely across donors. Correlated functional status among segregating V segments might reflect linkage disequilibrium, but an unknown experimental factor could not be ruled out. In a later analysis, HLA-associated TCR beta chains were found to be more clonally expanded and to have lower generation probabilities than equally common non-associated chains. Several of the top co-occurrence clusters appeared to be linked to parvovirus B19, influenza, CMV and Epstein-Barr virus, according to a later analysis. In a later analysis, the rate of TCR association differed among HLA loci, with DRB1 alleles having the most associated TCRs and HLA-C alleles having the fewest. In a later analysis, around 17,000 TCR beta sequences were associated with specific HLA alleles at a false discovery rate of 0.05. The authors suggested that the approach could potentially be generalized to other disease states and immunological phenotypes. Compared with the approximately 670-donor mean, donors in an Asian-associated ancestry cluster had fewer N-insertions in productive TCRs, according to a later genetic analysis. Some IMGT-functional V segments, including TRBV6-2 and TRBV6-3, could not be told apart with the 87-base-pair reads, so those segments were excluded. When HLA alleles, especially DR and DQ, strongly co-occurred, attributing TCR associations to individual alleles was difficult. In the study, approximately 160 TCR beta chains were listed as associated with cytomegalovirus. V-gene and J-gene trimming of TCR beta chains was associated with a missense DCLRE1C variant in a later genetic analysis, and the association was replicated in an independent cohort. A further reported finding was that TCR beta sequences accurately predicted the HLA-A and HLA-B alleles for most subjects in the first cohort. Most CMV-associated TCR beta chains appeared to be HLA-restricted in a later analysis, and the HLA associations seemed to be driven largely by CMV exposure. Because HLA typing was unavailable for some donors at each locus, only the typed subset was used in association tests. In vitro tests confirmed that a few of the cytomegalovirus-associated TCR beta chains recognize cytomegalovirus antigens.

CDR1 MDHEN and CDR2 SYDVKM were looked up in the germline V gene. Trimming accounts for 6 bases at V and 8 bases at J, while the number of junction bases matched to no gene is 13. CDR3 length: 15 amino acids, cysteine to phenylalanine. Only CDR3 DNA is held: 45 bases, read in frame from base 1. The chain couples TRBV28 to TRBJ2-1; 7 central nucleotides agree with TRBD2. Sequenced: PBMCs. The TCR originated in a man in his fifties or sixties in good health and CMV-seropositive. The nucleotides read TGTGCCAGCAGCATGGGTGGGGGACTATTCGATGAGCAGTTCTTC. This codes for CASSMGGGLFDEQFF.